This passage covers 25 T cell receptor beta chains from one sample sequenced in a study of blood T cells in healthy people across ages. Through a sample-barcoded 5' primer and a J-beta primer mix, a second PCR was run for about 6 to 12 cycles. TCRdb passed the 5' RACE reads through MiXCR, listing each CDR3 protein once. The repertoire has 950,000 to 1,200,000 distinct CDR3 sequences, around two fifths of them found once; the top ten carry around 14%. Input material: blood. These receptors were collected from a man between 18 and 35 years old in good health.

The chain combines TRBV7-7 with TRBJ2-1; D may be TRBD2 (5 bases). Germline V gene sequence: CDR1 SSHAT, CDR2 FNYEAQ (reference sequence). This CDR3 has 14 amino acids. Trimming pared 5 bases from V and 7 bases from J, leaving 15 bases between. The CDR3 here is CASSPMVGVNEQFF. In DNA form, the CDR3 reads TGTGCCAGCAGCCCAATGGTCGGGGTGAATGAGCAGTTCTTC.

This rearrangement joins TRBV20-1 to TRBJ2-5, with TRBD1 as a possible D gene (6 bases). The CDR3 loop spans 14 amino acids. Trimming cost V 5 bases and J 11 bases, with 24 bases left between them. Per germline, CDR1 DFQATT and CDR2 SNEGSKA (reference sequence). Here the CDR3 reads CSADEPSRGNEQYF. Written as DNA, the CDR3 is TGCAGTGCTGATGAACCGTCCAGGGGTAATGAGCAGTACTTC.

This clonotype came up a few times. The chain carries TRBV6-2 or TRBV6-3 and TRBJ2-7; D remains ambiguous. Germline loops: CDR1 MNHEY, CDR2 SVGEGT. V gave up 5 bases and J gave up 2 bases, with 7 bases separating them. The CDR3 is 12 amino acids. The CDR3 coding sequence is TGTGCCAGCAGTAAGACCACCTACGAGCAGTACTTC. Amino acid sequence: CASSKTTYEQYF.

This clonotype has only a few counts. Sequence at one end of the junction differs from germline and may be a read error. This chain links TRBV12-3 or TRBV12-4 with TRBJ2-5; 11 bases agree with TRBD2. This CDR3 has 15 residues. The CDR3 bases are TGTGCCAGCACCGAACTAGCGGGGGTGCAAGGGACCCAGTACTTC. It specifies CASTELAGVQGTQYF.

This clonotype was detected many times. This chain uses TRBV7-3 with TRBJ2-1; 8 bases agree with TRBD1. CDR3 length: 17 amino acids. The V and J ends lost 6 bases and 4 bases, in that order; junction bases with no gene match: 14. Germline V CDR1 and CDR2: SGHTA, FQGTGA. CDR3 nucleotide sequence: TGTGCCAGCAGTCCAGGGGGCGGTTTACTACTTTACAATGAGCAGTTCTTC. Its translation: CASSPGGGLLLYNEQFF.

This chain uses TRBV20-1 with TRBJ2-1, with D perhaps matching TRBD1 (6 bases). The CDR3 contains 14 residues. Trimming stripped 0 bases from V and 10 bases from J, with 16 bases between. The germline CDR1 and CDR2 sequences are DFQATT and SNEGSKA (reference sequence). The CDR3 reads CSAREGRLGQEQFF. CDR3 sequence (DNA): TGCAGTGCTAGAGAGGGCCGTCTGGGACAAGAGCAGTTCTTC.

The V call is TRBV4-2, the J call TRBJ1-1, with 8 bases fitting TRBD1. J was trimmed by 7 bases and V by 1 base; bases with no gene match: 8. Germline values: CDR1 LGHNA, CDR2 YNFKEQ. The CDR3 has 15 residues. The CDR3 loop is CASSQAAGGAFEAFF. The CDR3 DNA is TGTGCCAGCAGCCAAGCGGCAGGGGGCGCATTTGAAGCTTTCTTT.

This clonotype was picked up a small number of times. The chain recombines TRBV27 with TRBJ2-3; unclear D gene. CDR1 and CDR2 from the germline V gene are MNHEY and SMNVEV (reference sequence). There are 14 residues in the CDR3. V dropped 5 bases and J dropped 5 bases, with 14 bases sitting between them. The CDR3 nucleotides read TGTGCCAGCAGTAGGAACAGAGGAGTAGATACGCAGTATTTT. Its translation: CASSRNRGVDTQYF.

Regarding this clonotype: Germline is not matched at one junction end, which may reflect a read error. The gene calls are TRBV20-1 and TRBJ1-2, with unresolved D. Per the germline V gene, CDR1 is DFQATT and CDR2 is SNEGSKA (reference sequence). CDR3 length: 13 residues. The CDR3 reads CSARADSQYGHTF. CDR3 nucleotide sequence: TGCAGTGCTAGAGCCGACTCCCAGTATGGCCACACCTTC.

This clonotype came up many times. The J gene is TRBJ2-5, the V gene TRBV20-1; no reliable D call. V lost 4 bases and J 0 bases, leaving 0 bases between the germline ends. In germline, CDR1 is DFQATT, CDR2 SNEGSKA (reference sequence). CDR3 length: 10 residues. This CDR3 reads CSANQETQYF. CDR3 DNA sequence: TGCAGTGCTAACCAAGAGACCCAGTACTTC.

The chain couples TRBV7-9 to TRBJ1-2, with D unresolved. This CDR3 spans 14 amino acids. The germline V gene has CDR1 SEHNR and CDR2 FQNEAQ (reference sequence). V was pared by 1 base and J by 8 bases, with 14 bases between. The CDR3 DNA sequence: TGTGCCAGCAGCTTAGTTGCCGGGTATTTAGGCTACACCTTC. It translates to CASSLVAGYLGYTF. The full variable domain, in which reference TRBV7-9 and TRBJ1-2 provide the parts outside the CDR3, is DTGVSQNPRHKITKRGQNVTFRCDPISEHNRLYWYRQTLGQGPEFLTYFQNEAQLEKSRLLSDRFSAERPKGSFSTLEIQRTEQGDSAMYLCASSLVAGYLGYTFGSGTRLTVV.

The rearrangement joins TRBV27 to TRBJ2-3; D unclear. The CDR3 contains 15 residues. Trimming removed 5 bases from V and 4 bases from J, with 16 bases in between. Germline V lookup: CDR1 MNHEY, CDR2 SMNVEV (reference sequence). CDR3 loop: CASSPPGSWADTQYF. In DNA, the CDR3 is TGTGCCAGCAGTCCACCGGGTAGTTGGGCAGATACGCAGTATTTT.

As to this clonotype: A much larger clone lies a single base off, so this may be a read error. The rearrangement uses TRBV29-1 and TRBJ2-7; 8 positions agree with TRBD1. V was pared by 4 bases and J by 1 base, with 3 bases of the junction left unmatched. The germline gives CDR1 SQVTM, CDR2 ANQGSEA. The length of the CDR3 is 13 residues. CDR3 loop: CSVGQGPSYEQYF. In nucleotides, the CDR3 is TGCAGCGTTGGACAGGGGCCGTCCTACGAGCAGTACTTC.

This clonotype occurred a few times. This rearrangement joins TRBV27 to TRBJ2-1; D is undetermined. The CDR3 length is 11 residues. Per the germline V gene, CDR1 is MNHEY and CDR2 is SMNVEV (reference sequence). The V gene lost 7 bases and the J gene lost 4 bases, with 5 bases spanning the gap. This CDR3 is CASTDYNEQFF. The CDR3 DNA sequence: TGTGCCAGCACCGATTACAATGAGCAGTTCTTC.

This clonotype was seen only a few times. The chain couples TRBV28 to TRBJ2-6; D perhaps matches TRBD1 (6 bases). Trimming took 5 bases from V and 2 from J, leaving 10 bases between them. The CDR3 consists of 15 residues. Germline V gene lookup returns CDR1 MDHEN and CDR2 SYDVKM. CDR3 in amino acids: CASSQGQAGANVLTF. In nucleotides, the CDR3 is TGTGCCAGCAGTCAGGGGCAAGCTGGGGCCAACGTCCTGACTTTC.

The rearrangement links TRBV6-2 or TRBV6-3 to TRBJ1-6; the match to TRBD1 covers 7 bases. CDR1 MNHEY and CDR2 SVGEGT come from the germline V gene. V shed 5 bases and J 0 bases; nucleotides not matched to a gene: 13. The CDR3 runs 19 residues. DNA for the CDR3: TGTGCCAGCAGTCGCATGACCGAGGACAGGAGCTCCTATAATTCACCCCTCCACTTT. Its protein is CASSRMTEDRSSYNSPLHF.

This clonotype was counted once. The chain recombines TRBV12-3 or TRBV12-4 with TRBJ2-2; D is undetermined. The CDR3 length is 13 residues. V lost 8 bases to trimming and J lost 0 bases, with 7 bases between them. For the CDR3, the DNA is TGTGCCAGCTTGCCGACGAACACCGGGGAGCTGTTTTTT. Protein product: CASLPTNTGELFF.

There are a few counts of this clonotype. The chain employs TRBV29-1 and TRBJ1-1; 7 positions agree with TRBD1. CDR1 is SQVTM and CDR2 is ANQGSEA in the germline V gene. The CDR3 contains 16 residues. The J segment lost 4 bases and the V segment lost 3 bases, leaving 14 bases of the junction unmatched. CDR3 loop: CSVEGSGGTERTEAFF. DNA for the CDR3: TGCAGCGTTGAGGGGAGCGGCGGGACAGAACGCACTGAAGCTTTCTTT.

This clonotype was counted ten times or more. V is TRBV12-3 or TRBV12-4 and J is TRBJ1-2; D gene ambiguous. The CDR3 is 15 amino acids. The V gene lost 1 base and the J gene lost 0 bases, with 9 bases spanning the gap. Written as DNA, the CDR3 is TGTGCCAGCAGTTTAGTTCTGCTCTCTAACTATGGCTACACCTTC. Amino acid sequence: CASSLVLLSNYGYTF.

Comment on this clonotype: This clone may be a read error of a much larger clone one base away. The gene calls are TRBV25-1 and TRBJ2-3, with D possibly being TRBD1 or TRBD2 (5 bases each). From germline, CDR1 is MGHDK and CDR2 SYGVNS. Deletions cut 5 bases from V and 8 bases from J, with 20 bases between. This CDR3 has 15 amino acids. The CDR3 here is CASSKAGTSFGTQYF. The CDR3 nucleotides are TGTGCCAGCAGTAAAGCCGGGACGTCCTTCGGTACGCAGTATTTT.

This clonotype was observed a few times. The V gene is TRBV2, the J gene TRBJ2-3, with unresolved D. Germline V gene sequence: CDR1 SNHLY, CDR2 FYNNEI. There are 12 residues in the CDR3. The CDR3 nucleotides read TGTACCTCAAGGGAAAACACAGATACGCAGTATTTT. Its protein is CTSRENTDTQYF.

This clonotype was seen more than once but under ten times. The V call is TRBV30, the J call TRBJ1-5, with D unclear. Germline V CDR1 and CDR2: GTSNPN, SVGIG (reference sequence). V lost 5 bases and J 0 bases, leaving 8 bases between the germline ends. The CDR3 runs 13 residues. Here the CDR3 reads CAWGQDSNQPQHF. The CDR3 nucleotides are TGTGCCTGGGGTCAGGATAGCAATCAGCCCCAGCATTTT.

The rearrangement uses TRBV7-2 and TRBJ1-1; D uncertain. This CDR3 spans 14 amino acids. Trimming took off 1 base at V and 2 bases at J, with 8 bases between the two ends. Germline values: CDR1 SGHTA, CDR2 FQGNSA. CDR3 sequence (DNA): TGTGCCAGCAGCTTAGATGGGGTAAACACTGAAGCTTTCTTT. This codes for CASSLDGVNTEAFF.

The chain joins TRBV29-1 to TRBJ2-5; 8 bases are shared with TRBD2. Germline V gene sequence: CDR1 SQVTM, CDR2 ANQGSEA. CDR3 size: 14 residues. Trimming cost V 4 bases and J 1 base; bases outside gene matches: 5. The DNA for the CDR3 is TGCAGCGTTGGCGGGGGGCAGACCCAAGAGACCCAGTACTTC. Protein sequence: CSVGGGQTQETQYF. Full variable domain (missing parts from reference TRBV29-1 and TRBJ2-5): SAVISQKPSRDICQRGTSLTIQCQVDSQVTMMFWYRQQPGQSLTLIATANQGSEATYESGFVIDKFPISRPNLTFSTLTVSNMSPEDSSIYLCSVGGGQTQETQYFGPGTRLLVL.

V gene TRBV7-9 combines with J gene TRBJ1-4; the D is unclear. The CDR3 has 13 amino acids. Trimming left V 5 bases short and J 8 bases short, with 12 bases between. CDR1 SEHNR and CDR2 FQNEAQ come from the germline V gene (reference sequence). The CDR3 region has the DNA TGTGCCAGCAGCACAGATAACAGAGAAAAACTGTTTTTT. As protein: CASSTDNREKLFF.